The entry below gives a single TCR beta chain sequence along with its context. The record originates from a study of ipilimumab plus nivolumab after autologous stem cell transplantation. Patients got ipilimumab 1 mg/kg beginning 14 to 28 days post-transplant. The CDR3 consists of 14 residues. Germline CDR1 reads MNHNY; CDR2 reads SVGAGI (reference sequence). The ends lost 4 bases at V and 12 bases at J; junction bases unmatched: 6. Assay used: immunoSEQ multiplex PCR; TCRdb lists only in-frame clones, some missing. The sample has over 10,000 clones; more than 65% are singletons. The source is a male donor with multiple myeloma. The sample in question was PBMCs, obtained in a trial of ipilimumab plus nivolumab as post-transplant consolidation. The genes are TRBV6-6 and TRBJ2-1; 13 positions agree with TRBD2. CDR3 DNA: TGTGCCAGCAGTTTTCTAACTAGCGGGGGGGGGCAGTTCTTC. Amino acid sequence: CASSFLTSGGGQFF.